Following are 18 T cell receptor beta chains from one sample sequenced in a study of T-cell reconstitution after alpha-beta-depleted transplantation in children. A TCRbeta library incorporating unique molecular identifiers was prepared. MiXCR was run by TCRdb on the PCR reads, yielding one entry per CDR3 protein. Of over 150,000 distinct CDR3 sequences listed, just over 14% are singletons. The starting material was PBMCs from the stem cell graft donor, obtained from the stem cell graft. All receptors derive from a human donor who donated a stem cell graft to a child with acute lymphoblastic leukemia.

This clonotype was observed a few times. V usage is TRBV5-5 and J usage is TRBJ2-3, with D unclear. The CDR3 runs 13 residues. Germline V CDR1 and CDR2: SGHKS, YYEKEE (reference sequence). V was trimmed by 1 base and J by 4 bases, leaving 7 bases between them. The CDR3 loop is CASSLTTADTQYF. The CDR3 DNA sequence: TGTGCCAGCAGCTTGACGACTGCAGATACGCAGTATTTT.

This clonotype was detected ten times or more. The chain employs TRBV3-1 and TRBJ1-1; D possibly corresponds to TRBD1 (5 bases). The CDR3 sequence is 13 residues long. The V end lost 5 bases, the J end lost 4 bases, and 11 bases lay between the germline ends. The V gene's germline CDR1 is LGHDT and CDR2 YNNKEL (reference sequence). The CDR3 sequence: CASSSTGGTEAFF. The DNA of the CDR3 is TGTGCCAGCAGCTCGACCGGGGGCACTGAAGCTTTCTTT.

This clonotype has ten or more counts. The V gene is TRBV5-1, the J gene TRBJ1-2; possible D gene TRBD1, 6 bases. The CDR3 extends over 15 amino acids. V gave up 4 bases and J gave up 0 bases, with 13 bases separating them. Per germline, CDR1 SGHRS and CDR2 YFSETQ. The CDR3 protein is CASSARTESNYGYTF. The CDR3 coding sequence is TGCGCCAGCAGCGCCCGGACAGAATCTAACTATGGCTACACCTTC.

This clonotype appeared many times. CDR3 amino acids: CASTPARQTGSPLHF. DNA for the CDR3: TGTGCCAGCACCCCCGCCAGACAGACTGGCTCACCCCTCCACTTT. V and J are TRBV6-1 and TRBJ1-6; a weak D match, TRBD1 (5 bases). The CDR3 spans 15 residues. Germline V gives CDR1 MNHNS, CDR2 SASEGT. V lost 7 bases and J 10 bases, leaving 20 bases between the germline ends.

This clonotype has just one count. The chain joins TRBV20-1 to TRBJ1-2, with TRBD1 matching 7 bases. CDR1 and CDR2 from the germline V gene are DFQATT and SNEGSKA (reference sequence). Trimming took 6 bases from V and 3 from J; bases not matched to a gene: 10. This CDR3 comprises 14 residues. The DNA of the CDR3 is TGCAGTGCACCCCCAGGGGGTAGAGACTATGGCTACACCTTC. It translates to CSAPPGGRDYGYTF.

This chain's CDR3 is CASSLEGSGGQPQHF. The DNA for the CDR3 is TGCGCCAGCAGCTTGGAAGGGTCAGGTGGTCAGCCCCAGCATTTT. The chain has TRBV5-1 and TRBJ1-5; D uncertain. The germline gives CDR1 SGHRS, CDR2 YFSETQ. The CDR3 covers 15 residues. V was pared by 0 bases and J by 6 bases, with 13 bases between.

This sequence joins TRBV19 and TRBJ1-1, with D perhaps matching TRBD1 (5 bases). Germline CDR1 LNHDA, CDR2 SQIVND (reference sequence). The ends were cut back, 6 bases at V and 5 bases at J, with 13 bases in the middle. The CDR3 is 13 residues long. CDR3 sequence: CASRPPGGTEAFF. Written as DNA, the CDR3 is TGTGCCAGTAGGCCCCCGGGGGGAACTGAAGCTTTCTTT.

The chain carries TRBV28 and TRBJ2-5, with 8 nucleotides matching TRBD2. The germline CDR1 and CDR2 sequences are MDHEN and SYDVKM. The V gene end was trimmed by 7 bases and the J gene end by 5 bases; junction bases not matched to a gene: 9. This CDR3 comprises 14 residues. The CDR3 spells CASTPSGSDETQYF. The CDR3 DNA reads as TGTGCCAGCACCCCTAGCGGGTCGGACGAGACCCAGTACTTC.

The table lists this clonotype with a few counts. CDR3: CASSLPSGSWGAGELFF. DNA for the CDR3: TGTGCCAGCAGCTTGCCTAGCGGGTCCTGGGGAGCCGGGGAGCTGTTTTTT. The V gene is TRBV13, the J gene TRBJ2-2, with 8 nucleotides matching TRBD2. CDR3 length equals 17 residues. The J segment lost 6 bases and the V segment lost 3 bases, leaving 12 bases of the junction unmatched. The germline gives CDR1 PRHDT, CDR2 FYEKMQ (reference sequence).

The sample holds many counts of this clonotype. The CDR3 sequence: CASSLGLAGRPNTGELFF. For the CDR3, the DNA is TGCGCCAGCAGCTTGGGGCTAGCGGGTCGGCCGAACACCGGGGAGCTGTTTTTT. The chain employs TRBV5-1 and TRBJ2-2, with 8 bases aligning to TRBD2. CDR1 and CDR2 from the germline V gene are SGHRS and YFSETQ. CDR3 length: 18 amino acids. Germline trimming cut 0 bases from V and 0 bases from J; bases unmatched to any gene: 7.

Comments on this clonotype: This could be a read error, since a much larger clone is one nucleotide away. As DNA, the CDR3 is TGTGCCAGCAGGGCCTCCTTCACAGGGGCGACCAAATATGGCTACACCTTC. It codes for CASRASFTGATKYGYTF. V usage is TRBV28 and J usage is TRBJ1-2; TRBD1 matches 7 bases. Trimming at V came to 6 bases and at J to 5 bases, leaving 18 bases not matched to a gene. The germline CDR1 and CDR2 sequences are MDHEN and SYDVKM. This CDR3 region has 17 residues.

CDR3 DNA sequence: TGTGCCAGCAGTTTAAACAGACTCACTGAAGCTTTCTTT. Translation: CASSLNRLTEAFF. This chain uses TRBV28 with TRBJ1-1; D ambiguous. V lost 2 bases to trimming and J lost 4 bases, with 8 bases between them. The CDR3 spans 13 residues. Germline V gene sequence: CDR1 MDHEN, CDR2 SYDVKM.

In regard to this clonotype: At one end, the junction sequence differs from germline, possibly due to a read error. This chain uses TRBV5-1 with TRBJ2-7; 11 bases match TRBD2. The length of the CDR3 is 15 residues. Looked up from germline, CDR1 is SGHRS and CDR2 is YFSETQ. CDR3 residues: CASSSGTSGSYEKYF. The CDR3 nucleotides read TGCGCCAGCAGCTCAGGGACTAGCGGTTCCTACGAGAAGTACTTC.

Many counts were recorded for this clonotype. J is TRBJ2-2 and V is TRBV20-1; 7 positions agree with TRBD2. After removal of 3 bases from V and 5 bases from J, the junction contained 6 bases not matched to a gene. From germline, CDR1 is DFQATT and CDR2 SNEGSKA (reference sequence). The CDR3 extends over 14 amino acids. The CDR3 nucleotides read TGCAGTGCTAGTCGGGGGGTAGGAACCGGGGAGCTGTTTTTT. As protein: CSASRGVGTGELFF.

This clonotype was recorded many times. V usage is TRBV10-3 and J usage is TRBJ1-1; D not certain. Germline CDR1 is ENHRY and CDR2 is SYGVKD. Trimming shortened V by 0 bases and J by 7 bases, and 6 bases separated the two germline ends. This CDR3 spans 12 amino acids. The CDR3 region is CAISESGSEAFF. The CDR3 nucleotides read TGTGCCATCAGTGAGTCTGGGAGTGAAGCTTTCTTT.

This clonotype was detected many times. The CDR3 sequence: CASSNLDRDTEAFF. The CDR3 nucleotides read TGTGCCAGCAGTAACCTGGATCGGGACACTGAAGCTTTCTTT. This chain links TRBV12-3 or TRBV12-4 with TRBJ1-1; D not resolved. V lost 5 bases, J lost 3 bases, and 13 bases lay in between. This CDR3 spans 14 amino acids.

This chain joins TRBV10-3 and TRBJ1-5, with D unresolved. This CDR3 spans 14 amino acids. Germline lookup yields CDR1 ENHRY and CDR2 SYGVKD. V lost 2 bases and J 4 bases, leaving 9 bases between the germline ends. This CDR3 is CAISERASNQPQHF. DNA for the CDR3: TGTGCCATCAGTGAGAGGGCCTCTAATCAGCCCCAGCATTTT.

This clonotype has a handful of counts. V usage is TRBV2 and J usage is TRBJ2-3, with TRBD1 matching 9 bases. The J segment lost 0 bases and the V segment lost 8 bases, leaving 3 bases of the junction unmatched. Germline V gene data show CDR1 as SNHLY and CDR2 as FYNNEI. There are 14 residues in the CDR3. The CDR3 bases are TGTGCCAGCGGGGGACAGGGCAGCACAGATACGCAGTATTTT. Protein: CASGGQGSTDTQYF.